The next 17 T cell receptor beta chains were all read from a single sample in a study of metastatic and nonmetastatic thyroid tumors. Thyroid surgery had not been preceded by any treatment in any patient. TCRdb re-called the PCR reads with MiXCR. The repertoire consists of under 35,000 clones, with under 25% occurring once and the leading ten covering under 25%. Source material: blood. The receptors shown here come from a female donor with papillary thyroid cancer or a benign thyroid nodule (not recorded which). Some clones in this sample may be carry-over from other donors' samples.

This clone came up many times. The V and J genes are TRBV2 and TRBJ2-7; the match to TRBD1 covers 7 bases. The germline V gene has CDR1 SNHLY and CDR2 FYNNEI. Trimming cost V 9 bases and J 2 bases; bases outside gene matches: 10. The CDR3 totals 14 residues. The CDR3 region has the DNA TGTGCCAGTTCCCGGGACAGCTTTACCTACGAGCAGTACTTC. This encodes CASSRDSFTYEQYF.

This clone was seen only a few times. The chain uses TRBV19 and TRBJ2-7, with 9 bases aligning to TRBD1. Germline V gene lookup returns CDR1 LNHDA and CDR2 SQIVND (reference sequence). V gave up 5 bases and J gave up 2 bases; unmatched junction bases: 4. This CDR3 has 14 amino acids. In DNA, the CDR3 is TGTGCCAGTAGTCCCCGACAGGGGGCCTACGAGCAGTACTTC. Amino acids: CASSPRQGAYEQYF. Full variable domain (rest looked up from reference TRBV19 and TRBJ2-7): DGGITQSPKYLFRKEGQNVTLSCEQNLNHDAMYWYRQDPGQGLRLIYYSQIVNDFQKGDIAEGYSVSREKKESFPLTVTSAQKNPTAFYLCASSPRQGAYEQYFGPGTRLTVT.

In this sample, this clone turned up a few times. Being one base from a much bigger clone, this may be a read error. V usage is TRBV18 and J usage is TRBJ2-6; the match to TRBD1 covers 7 bases. With V trimmed by 3 bases and J by 4 bases, 9 bases remained unmatched. CDR3 length: 17 amino acids. Germline CDR1 KGHSH, CDR2 LQKENI. CDR3 sequence (DNA): TGTGCCAGCTCACCGAACTTCGACAGGGTGGGGGCCAACGTCCTGACTTTC. Its translation: CASSPNFDRVGANVLTF.

The rearrangement uses TRBV4-1 and TRBJ2-1; D tentatively reads TRBD1 or TRBD2 (6 bases each). The germline CDR1 and CDR2 sequences are MGHRA and YSYEKL. Trimming took 3 bases from V and 10 from J, leaving 10 bases between them. The CDR3 is 12 amino acids. The CDR3 DNA reads as TGCGCCAGCAGCCATGAAGGGGGGGAGCAGTTCTTC. As protein: CASSHEGGEQFF.

This clone was detected ten times or more. The chain links TRBV6-6 to TRBJ2-7; D is ambiguous. The CDR3 runs to 14 residues. V lost 0 bases to trimming and J lost 1 base, with 7 bases between them. Germline V gene sequence: CDR1 MNHNY, CDR2 SVGAGI (reference sequence). The CDR3 is CASSYSYRSYEQYF. CDR3 DNA sequence: TGTGCCAGCAGTTACTCGTACAGATCCTACGAGCAGTACTTC.

This chain joins TRBV28 and TRBJ2-7; TRBD1 agrees at 8 bases. The length of the CDR3 is 14 residues. Germline trimming cut 7 bases from V and 4 bases from J; bases unmatched to any gene: 9. Germline lookup yields CDR1 MDHEN and CDR2 SYDVKM. The DNA of the CDR3 is TGTGCCAGCACCACGGGACAGGCAAATTACGAGCAGTACTTC. Protein sequence: CASTTGQANYEQYF.

This chain connects TRBV11-2 to TRBJ2-7; D unresolved. CDR3 length: 15 amino acids. Germline V gives CDR1 SGHAT, CDR2 FQNNGV. V was shortened by 4 bases and J by 6 bases, with 19 bases between the two germline ends. The CDR3 DNA sequence: TGTGCCAGCAGCTATCGGCAAACAAACTGGGGCGAGCAGTACTTC. Protein sequence: CASSYRQTNWGEQYF.

In this sample, this clone turned up many times. J is TRBJ2-5 and V is TRBV10-3; 9 bases align to TRBD1. The CDR3 loop spans 14 amino acids. Trimming at V came to 5 bases and at J to 2 bases, leaving 3 bases not matched to a gene. CDR1 and CDR2 (germline): ENHRY, SYGVKD. CDR3 sequence: CAISPGQGQETQYF. In nucleotides, the CDR3 is TGTGCCATCAGTCCAGGACAGGGGCAAGAGACCCAGTACTTC.

There are a few counts of this clone. V and J are TRBV12-3 or TRBV12-4 and TRBJ2-5; 14 bases are a match to TRBD2. V was clipped by 7 bases and J by 5 bases; unmatched bases: 6. The CDR3 totals 15 residues. The CDR3 reads CASTLGLAGGETQYF. The CDR3 DNA is TGTGCCAGCACACTCGGACTAGCGGGAGGCGAGACCCAGTACTTC.

CDR3 loop: CASKGGTSGSGEQFF. The CDR3 DNA follows: TGTGCCAGCAAAGGAGGGACTAGCGGGAGTGGCGAGCAGTTCTTC. The chain carries TRBV27 and TRBJ2-1; TRBD2 agrees at 14 bases. The CDR3 length is 15 residues. J was trimmed by 10 bases and V by 7 bases; bases with no gene match: 9. Germline V CDR1 and CDR2: MNHEY, SMNVEV (reference sequence).

The chain couples TRBV30 to TRBJ1-6, with 7 bases fitting TRBD1. Germline assignment: CDR1 GTSNPN and CDR2 SVGIG (reference sequence). This CDR3 is built from 16 residues. Trimming at V came to 5 bases and at J to 7 bases, leaving 14 bases not matched to a gene. CDR3 sequence reads: CAWGGYAGQMNSPLHF. CDR3 nucleotides: TGTGCCTGGGGTGGGTACGCGGGACAGATGAATTCACCCCTCCACTTT.

This chain joins TRBV11-2 and TRBJ1-2; no definite D call. Germline CDR1 is SGHAT and CDR2 is FQNNGV. The CDR3 sequence is 15 residues long. Trimming shortened V by 1 base and J by 1 base, and 10 bases separated the two germline ends. The chain's CDR3 is CASSLGEGLNYGYTF. For the CDR3, the DNA is TGTGCCAGCAGCTTAGGTGAGGGCCTTAACTATGGCTACACCTTC.

This clone showed up just a few times. The rearrangement links TRBV6-6 to TRBJ2-5, with 8 bases that match TRBD2. Per germline, CDR1 MNHNY and CDR2 SVGAGI (reference sequence). The CDR3 consists of 16 residues. V trimming: 0 bases; J trimming: 5 bases; junction bases outside the gene matches: 8. The CDR3 DNA follows: TGTGCCAGCAGTTACTCGGAACGGGAGGGCGAGGAGACCCAGTACTTC. Translation gives CASSYSEREGEETQYF.

This clone was observed at least ten times. The rearrangement links TRBV12-3 or TRBV12-4 to TRBJ1-2; D is unclear. The CDR3 has 12 amino acids. The V end lost 5 bases, the J end lost 8 bases, and 12 bases lay between the germline ends. CDR3 amino acids: CASSSGGRGYTF. The CDR3, as DNA: TGTGCCAGCAGTAGCGGAGGCCGAGGCTACACCTTC.

As regards this clone: A junction boundary mismatches the germline segment, possibly from a read error. The gene calls are TRBV5-1 and TRBJ1-2; D ambiguous. Germline V CDR1 and CDR2: SGHRS, YFSETQ. This CDR3 has 15 amino acids. CDR3 DNA sequence: TGCGCCAGCAGCTTGGAGGTCCTCCCGAACTATGGCTACCCCTTC. Translation gives CASSLEVLPNYGYPF.

This clone is medium-sized. The chain uses TRBV6-5 and TRBJ1-6; tentatively, D is TRBD1 (5 bases). Per the germline V gene, CDR1 is MNHEY and CDR2 is SVGAGI. Trimming took off 2 bases at V and 6 bases at J, with 11 bases between the two ends. The CDR3 spans 15 residues. The CDR3 spells CASSYDRGANSPLHF. In nucleotides, the CDR3 is TGTGCCAGCAGTTACGACCGGGGCGCTAATTCACCCCTCCACTTT.

The table lists this clone with a few counts. The chain employs TRBV4-1 and TRBJ1-2; 7 bases agree with TRBD1. Trimming cost V 1 base and J 2 bases; bases outside gene matches: 1. CDR1 is MGHRA and CDR2 is YSYEKL in the germline V gene. This CDR3 comprises 14 residues. This CDR3 is CASSQVDRNYGYTF. The CDR3 DNA follows: TGCGCCAGCAGCCAAGTGGACAGGAACTATGGCTACACCTTC.